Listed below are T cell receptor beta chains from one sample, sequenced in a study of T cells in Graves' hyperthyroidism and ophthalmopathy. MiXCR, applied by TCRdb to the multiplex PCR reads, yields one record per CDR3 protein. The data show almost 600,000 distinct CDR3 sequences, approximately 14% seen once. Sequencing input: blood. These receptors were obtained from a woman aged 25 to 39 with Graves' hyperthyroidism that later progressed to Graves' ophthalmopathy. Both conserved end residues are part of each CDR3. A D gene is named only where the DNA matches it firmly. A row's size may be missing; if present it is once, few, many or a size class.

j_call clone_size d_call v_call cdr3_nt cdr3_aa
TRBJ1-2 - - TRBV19 TGTGCCAGTAGTATATCGGGGCAGGGCAACTATGGCTACACCTTC CASSISGQGNYGYTF
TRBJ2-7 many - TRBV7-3 TGTGCCAGCGCCCCCGGGGCCTCCTCCTACGAGCAGTACTTC CASAPGASSYEQYF
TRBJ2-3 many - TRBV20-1 TGCAGTGCACCGCCCAGCGGGCCCGGCACAGATACGCAGTATTTT CSAPPSGPGTDTQYF
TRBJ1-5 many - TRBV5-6 TGTGCCAGCAGTACTAGCGGTGGCTGGAATAGCAATCAGCCCCAGCATTTT CASSTSGGWNSNQPQHF
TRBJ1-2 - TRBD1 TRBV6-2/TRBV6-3 TGTGCCAGCAGTTCCGAACGGGACAGGGGGCGGGAGGGCTACACCTTC CASSSERDRGREGYTF
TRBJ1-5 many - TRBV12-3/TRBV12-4 TGTGCCAGCAGTTTAGAGGGCGGTGCTGGCAATCAGCCCCAGCATTTT CASSLEGGAGNQPQHF
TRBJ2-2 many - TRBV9 TGTGCCTCCCGTCGGGCGAACACCGGGGAGCTGTTTTTT CASRRANTGELFF
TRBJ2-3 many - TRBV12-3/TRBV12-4 TGTGCCAGCACCCCCGGACAGAGCACAGATACGCAGTATTTT CASTPGQSTDTQYF
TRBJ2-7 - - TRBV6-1 TGTGCCAGTCGAAGTCTCTCCTACGAGCAGTACTTC CASRSLSYEQYF
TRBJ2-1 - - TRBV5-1 TGCGCCAGCAGCTCCTCCCTGATACTAGGTAATGAGCAGTTCTTC CASSSSLILGNEQFF
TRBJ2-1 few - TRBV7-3 TGTGCCAGCAGCCCCCTGACCCAACCGAGCTCCTACAATGAGCAGTTCTTC CASSPLTQPSSYNEQFF
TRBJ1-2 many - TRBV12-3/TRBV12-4 TGTGCCAGCAGTTTAGCGGGCCAGTTAGCCTATGGCTACACCTTC CASSLAGQLAYGYTF
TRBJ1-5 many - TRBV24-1 TGTGCCACCAGTGGATCCGGTGGAGGGATTCATCAGCCCCAGCATTTT CATSGSGGGIHQPQHF
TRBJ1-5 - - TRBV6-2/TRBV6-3 TGTGCCAGCAGTTTCCGGTATAATCAGCCCCAGCATTTT CASSFRYNQPQHF
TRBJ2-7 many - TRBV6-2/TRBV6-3 TGTGCCAGCAGTTCCCGGACGTCCTACGAGCAGTACTTC CASSSRTSYEQYF
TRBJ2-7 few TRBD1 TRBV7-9 TGTGCCAGCAGCCCCGGACAGGGGGTTACCTACGAGCAGTACTTC CASSPGQGVTYEQYF
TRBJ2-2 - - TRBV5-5 TGTGCCAGCAGCCCGACGGGGCCTCTGGGGGAGCTGTTTTTT CASSPTGPLGELFF
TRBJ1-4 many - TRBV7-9 TGTGCCAGCAGCTTAGCCGGGGGAAAGAAAGAAAAACTGTTTTTT CASSLAGGKKEKLFF
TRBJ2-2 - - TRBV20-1 TGCAGTGCTAGAGTCCAGATACAGAACACCGGGGAGCTGTTTTTT CSARVQIQNTGELFF
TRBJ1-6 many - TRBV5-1 TGCGCCAGCAGCGAATGGACCGACGATAATTCACCCCTCCACTTT CASSEWTDDNSPLHF
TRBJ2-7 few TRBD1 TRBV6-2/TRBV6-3 TGTGCCAGCATCCTCAACTTCGGACAGGGGGGATCCTACGAGCAGTACTTC CASILNFGQGGSYEQYF
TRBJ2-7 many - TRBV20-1 TGCACCGCCGGGACCTACGAGCAGTACTTC CTAGTYEQYF
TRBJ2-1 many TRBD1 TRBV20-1 TGCAGTGCTCCCGACAGGGGGGACAATGAGCAGTTCTTC CSAPDRGDNEQFF
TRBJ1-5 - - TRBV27 TGTGTCAGCGGCCGTTCTCAGCCCCAGCATTTT CVSGRSQPQHF
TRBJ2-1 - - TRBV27 TGTGCCAGCAGTTTAAACAGGTTCAATGAGCAGTTCTTC CASSLNRFNEQFF
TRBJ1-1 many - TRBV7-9 TGTGCCAGCAGCTCCCAGGGCACGAACACTGAAGCTTTCTTT CASSSQGTNTEAFF